This T cell receptor (beta chain) originates from a study of Ad26.COV2.S vaccination and SARS-CoV-2 variants. Study-wide points: Substantial breadth in spike-specific CD8+ and CD4+ T cell responses was reportedly seen after vaccination. Total T cell responses were possibly underestimated by TCR breadth and depth analyses. Measurement of non-spike TCR breadth gave similar results in vaccine and placebo recipients.

The repertoire was sequenced with immunoSEQ multiplex PCR; TCRdb's copy has only in-frame clones and lacks some. The sample lists some 350,000 clones, 90% to 95% occurring once. This clone was observed a few times. Its antigen is as yet unknown. Germline V lookup: CDR1 MNHEY, CDR2 SVGEGT. This CDR3 contains 15 residues. Losses at the gene ends were 6 bases for V and 5 bases for J; bases not matched to a gene: 11. The clonotype comes from a human donor who had recovered from COVID-19. The chain couples TRBV6-2 or TRBV6-3 to TRBJ2-5; 8 bases match TRBD2. This sample comprised peripheral blood, obtained after recovery from COVID-19. CDR3 DNA: TGTGCCAGCAGCCGCCAAACTAGCGGAGGGGAGACCCAGTACTTC. Its protein product is CASSRQTSGGETQYF.